This TCR beta chain was sequenced during a study of neurological immune-mediated disorders (dated by TCRdb to between 2019 and 2020). Background on the whole study: Among the roughly 35 multiple sclerosis patients, approximately 31 had relapsing-remitting MS and 3 had secondary progressive MS. Of the approximately 68 subjects in the cohort, around 15 were HAM/TSP patients, around 34 were multiple sclerosis patients, and about 20 were healthy controls. Peripheral blood TCR-beta repertoires from patients with HTLV-I-associated myelopathy (HAM/TSP), patients with multiple sclerosis, and healthy controls were compared in the study using UMI-based sequencing. The 100 to 110 TCR-beta libraries covered PBMC samples along with longitudinal samples, technical triplicates, and paired sorted CD4+ and CD8+ T-cell subsets. General study outcomes and caveats: The MS cluster showed no association with clinical or MRI features, and the authors stated that larger cohorts are needed. TCR clonal expansion was greatest in HAM/TSP patients and smallest in MS patients, who ranked below even healthy controls. In phylogenetic analysis, the repertoires of 18 of 34 MS patients grouped into a cluster of related CDR3 sequences, which suggests a possible signature at the repertoire level. No identical CDR3 amino acid sequences were shared among expanded clones across subjects, suggesting private TCR-beta repertoires in all groups.

To synthesize cDNA, template-switch 5'RACE was performed with a primer carrying a 10-nucleotide random unique molecular identifier so that each TCR transcript was tagged. Every sequencing run covered 15-18 subjects and yielded more than 180 million TCR-beta sequences. Total RNA was extracted with the RNeasy kit. TCR-beta VDJ regions were amplified with primers for the TCR constant region and the 5'RACE anchor, using the KAPA Real-time Library Amplification kit. Sample indexes and Illumina adaptors were added in a first PCR, after which library yield was increased in a second PCR. After Ampure bead purification, the roughly 650 bp TCR product was size-selected on a 2% E-gel SizeSelection system. Before pooling, library quality was assessed on a Bioanalyzer, concentration was determined with Qubit, and library quantification was performed with the Kapa Library Quantification kit. Paired-end 2 x 150 bp sequencing of the libraries was performed on an Illumina HiSeq 2500. To increase sequence diversity, roughly 24-32% phiX was spiked into each library pool. As for how the authors treated the data: The UMI-based MiGEC pipeline processed quality-filtered reads and removed over 80% of raw TCR sequences during error correction. IMGT germline references were used for aligning VDJ genes, and each clonotype was defined as a unique CDR3 amino acid sequence together with its V-J genes. Clonal expansion, Shannon diversity and CDR3 relatedness (CalcPairwiseDistances, ClusterSamples) were evaluated with VDJtools, and phylogenetic trees were built with CLCbio workbench. Expanded clones were defined as having at least 8 unique UMIs, based on coefficient-of-variation modelling across technical triplicates. TCRdb reprocessed the public reads (quality trimming at Q25 with fastp, clone calling with MiXCR) and kept in-frame beta chains. Rows are combined by CDR3 protein, so each entry shows the most common genes and DNA. The V and J calls were not made by the authors but by TCRdb's processing. The sample data list roughly 90,000 distinct CDR3 sequences, and roughly 3.5% of these were observed just once. The ten largest clones capture around 3.1% of the sample.

The CDR3 measures 17 amino acids from cysteine to phenylalanine. Of all the DNA, just the CDR3 is kept, 51 bases in frame from base 1. CDR1 and CDR2, looked up from the germline V gene (reference sequence), are LNHNV and YYDKDF. Relative to germline, V is 5 bases shorter and J is 0 bases shorter, with 16 bases between their ends. This clonotype has ten or more counts. The clone's antigen remains unknown. Base qualities are not at hand, and no much larger clone is one base apart. Unsorted PBMC libraries were generated from 2 million PBMCs stored in RNAlater at -80 °C until RNA extraction. The multiple sclerosis patients were enrolled in a US clinical protocol that used magnetic resonance imaging to evaluate disease progression. Peripheral blood was subjected to Ficoll-Hypaque density gradient centrifugation to isolate PBMCs, which were then cryopreserved in liquid nitrogen.

The receptor was isolated from a woman in her forties or fifties with multiple sclerosis. Sequencing was performed on PBMCs. The V gene is TRBV15 and the J gene is TRBJ2-2; the D gene is possibly TRBD1, with 5 bases matching. CDR3 region: CATSDDRQPANTGELFF. The DNA sequence is given as TGTGCCACCAGCGACGACCGACAGCCCGCGAACACCGGGGAGCTGTTTTTT.